The 20 T cell receptor beta chains below all came from one sample that was sequenced in a study of blood T cell repertoires in COVID-19. Only in-frame clones appear in the TCRdb table, and some are missing; sequencing was by immunoSEQ multiplex PCR. The table includes around 140,000 clones, 80% to 85% detected once. Sequencing input: peripheral blood. The receptors shown here come from a man between 60 and 75 years old with acute or convalescent COVID-19.

This clone was observed once. This chain connects TRBV6-6 to TRBJ2-7; D unclear. V was pared by 0 bases and J by 5 bases, with 5 bases between. The CDR3 is 12 residues long. Looked up from germline, CDR1 is MNHNY and CDR2 is SVGAGI (reference sequence). In nucleotides, the CDR3 is TGTGCCAGCAGTTACTCGTCCAACGAGCAGTACTTC. It specifies CASSYSSNEQYF.

The J gene is TRBJ2-4, the V gene TRBV5-1, with 8 bases that match TRBD2. Germline lookup yields CDR1 SGHRS and CDR2 YFSETQ. The CDR3 has 14 amino acids. V shed 4 bases, J shed 6 bases, and the junction held 6 bases outside the gene matches. This CDR3 reads CASSRTSGSNIQYF. As DNA, the CDR3 is TGCGCCAGCAGCCGCACTAGCGGTTCAAACATTCAGTACTTC.

This chain connects TRBV28 to TRBJ2-7, with TRBD1 identical over 8 bases. Germline V CDR1 and CDR2: MDHEN, SYDVKM. This CDR3 spans 14 amino acids. V lost 4 bases, J lost 5 bases, and 7 bases stayed unmatched. Written as DNA, the CDR3 is TGTGCCAGCAGTTCCAGGGGGCGGGAACACGAGCAGTACTTC. It translates to CASSSRGREHEQYF.

This chain uses TRBV9 with TRBJ2-7; perhaps TRBD1 as D (6 bases). CDR1 is SGDLS and CDR2 is YYNGEE in the germline V gene. The CDR3 contains 12 residues. V gave up 4 bases and J gave up 4 bases, with 9 bases separating them. The CDR3 loop is CASSQQGYEQYF. The DNA of the CDR3 is TGTGCCAGCAGCCAACAGGGTTACGAGCAGTACTTC.

The J gene is TRBJ1-4, the V gene TRBV5-1, with 7 positions matching TRBD1. Germline lookup yields CDR1 SGHRS and CDR2 YFSETQ. The CDR3 is made up of 14 amino acids. Trimming cost V 5 bases and J 3 bases; bases outside gene matches: 4. CDR3 in DNA: TGCGCCAGCAGTCAACAGGGGCCTAATGAAAAACTGTTTTTT. Translating gives CASSQQGPNEKLFF. The complete variable domain, with remaining parts taken from reference TRBV5-1 and TRBJ1-4, reads KAGVTQTPRYLIKTRGQQVTLSCSPISGHRSVSWYQQTPGQGLQFLFEYFSETQRNKGNFPGRFSGRQFSNSRSEMNVSTLELGDSALYLCASSQQGPNEKLFFGSGTQLSVL.

The genes are TRBV20-1 and TRBJ1-2; the match to TRBD1 covers 7 bases. V trimming: 3 bases; J trimming: 5 bases; junction bases outside the gene matches: 9. This CDR3 region has 14 residues. The germline CDR1 and CDR2 sequences are DFQATT and SNEGSKA (reference sequence). The CDR3 here is CSASVPQGKYGYTF. Written as DNA, the CDR3 is TGCAGTGCTAGTGTACCACAGGGGAAATATGGCTACACCTTC.

The table lists this clone with a count of one. The J gene is TRBJ2-1, the V gene TRBV28; D gene uncertain. CDR1 and CDR2 (germline): MDHEN, SYDVKM. There are 13 residues in the CDR3. V lost 6 bases and J lost 14, with 20 bases in between. The CDR3 coding sequence is TGTGCCAGCAGGTTGTCCTCGGGTCTTTCGAAGTTCTTC. It is translated as CASRLSSGLSKFF.

The V and J genes are TRBV20-1 and TRBJ1-5; 7 nucleotides agree with TRBD1. Per the germline V gene, CDR1 is DFQATT and CDR2 is SNEGSKA (reference sequence). Losses at the gene ends were 3 bases for V and 1 base for J; bases not matched to a gene: 6. The CDR3 loop spans 15 amino acids. This chain's CDR3 is CSASKGAMSNQPQHF. The CDR3 nucleotides read TGCAGTGCTAGTAAGGGGGCTATGAGCAATCAGCCCCAGCATTTT.

Concerning this clone itself: Other DNA sequences in this specimen translate into the identical CDR3. The V call is TRBV5-1, the J call TRBJ1-3; TRBD1 might be the D (5 bases). This CDR3 has 14 residues. V was pared by 4 bases and J by 0 bases, with 8 bases between. From germline, CDR1 is SGHRS and CDR2 YFSETQ. CDR3 loop: CASSPGGSGNTIYF. Here the CDR3 DNA reads TGCGCCAGCAGCCCGGGGGGCTCTGGAAACACCATATATTTT. Full variable domain (rest looked up from reference TRBV5-1 and TRBJ1-3): KAGVTQTPRYLIKTRGQQVTLSCSPISGHRSVSWYQQTPGQGLQFLFEYFSETQRNKGNFPGRFSGRQFSNSRSEMNVSTLELGDSALYLCASSPGGSGNTIYFGEGSWLTVV.

J is TRBJ2-7 and V is TRBV29-1; TRBD2 aligns across 7 bases. There are 13 residues in the CDR3. Germline values: CDR1 SQVTM, CDR2 ANQGSEA. The trim removed 7 bases at V and 3 bases at J, leaving 9 bases unmatched. As DNA, the CDR3 is TGCAGCGGAACAAGCGGGGACGACTACGAGCAGTACTTC. It yields the protein CSGTSGDDYEQYF.

The chain has TRBV25-1 and TRBJ1-5; 9 bases are shared with TRBD1. V dropped 0 bases and J dropped 4; count of bases not matched to a gene: 1. Germline CDR1 MGHDK, CDR2 SYGVNS. The CDR3 is 15 amino acids. CDR3 sequence: CASSEYGTGNQPQHF. The CDR3 DNA is TGTGCCAGCAGTGAATACGGGACAGGGAATCAGCCCCAGCATTTT.

This clone was found once. The CDR3 loop reads CATGPPAGGEKLFF. The CDR3 region has the DNA TGTGCCACCGGACCCCCTGCGGGTGGTGAAAAACTGTTTTTT. The chain joins TRBV7-9 to TRBJ1-4, with unresolved D. The germline V gene has CDR1 SEHNR and CDR2 FQNEAQ (reference sequence). CDR3 size: 14 residues. Between the trimmed V and J ends, which lost 10 bases and 7 bases, there was a span of 19 bases.

The chain combines TRBV5-1 with TRBJ2-1, with 8 positions matching TRBD2. Germline values: CDR1 SGHRS, CDR2 YFSETQ. The CDR3 extends over 14 amino acids. With 5 bases clipped from V and 2 bases from J, the junction kept 3 bases outside the gene matches. Here the CDR3 reads CASRDSGTYNEQFF. The CDR3 nucleotides read TGCGCCAGCAGGGATAGCGGGACCTACAATGAGCAGTTCTTC. Filled out from reference TRBV5-1 and TRBJ2-1, the complete variable domain reads KAGVTQTPRYLIKTRGQQVTLSCSPISGHRSVSWYQQTPGQGLQFLFEYFSETQRNKGNFPGRFSGRQFSNSRSEMNVSTLELGDSALYLCASRDSGTYNEQFFGPGTRLTVL.

This chain connects TRBV5-4 to TRBJ2-7, with a possible D match to TRBD2 (7 bases). The CDR3 length is 18 residues. CDR1 SGHNT and CDR2 YYREEE come from the germline V gene (reference sequence). Trimming stripped 3 bases from V and 2 bases from J, with 24 bases between. CDR3 protein: CASSSDKGRGTTAYEQYF. The CDR3 bases are TGTGCCAGCAGCTCGGACAAGGGAAGGGGGACTACCGCCTACGAGCAGTACTTC. Based on the CDR3 plus reference TRBV5-4 and TRBJ2-7, the full variable domain is ETGVTQSPTHLIKTRGQQVTLRCSSQSGHNTVSWYQQALGQGPQFIFQYYREEENGRGNFPPRFSGLQFPNYSSELNVNALELDDSALYLCASSSDKGRGTTAYEQYFGPGTRLTVT.

J is TRBJ2-7 and V is TRBV15; no reliable D call. Trimming pared 1 base from V and 5 bases from J, leaving 18 bases between. Germline values: CDR1 LNHNV, CDR2 YYDKDF (reference sequence). This CDR3 is 16 amino acids long. In DNA form, the CDR3 reads TGTGCCACCAGCAGAGGGTTGCGAGCCACTCAGGACGAGCAGTACTTC. Translation gives CATSRGLRATQDEQYF.

Worth noting for this clone: Other nucleotide sequences from this sample produce the same CDR3. The gene calls are TRBV5-1 and TRBJ2-7, with 14 bases that match TRBD2. Losses at the gene ends were 0 bases for V and 0 bases for J; bases not matched to a gene: 2. The CDR3 length is 17 residues. Germline assignment: CDR1 SGHRS and CDR2 YFSETQ. The CDR3 sequence: CASSLGLAGGSSYEQYF. Here the CDR3 DNA reads TGCGCCAGCAGCTTGGGACTAGCGGGAGGGAGCTCCTACGAGCAGTACTTC.

The J gene is TRBJ1-3, the V gene TRBV10-3, with TRBD1 matching 8 bases. CDR1 ENHRY and CDR2 SYGVKD come from the germline V gene. The V segment lost 8 bases and the J segment 6 bases; nucleotides outside the gene matches: 3. The CDR3 is made up of 12 amino acids. CDR3 protein: CAIGQGENTIYF. The CDR3, as DNA: TGTGCCATCGGACAGGGAGAAAACACCATATATTTT.

The chain recombines TRBV6-5 with TRBJ1-2; a weak D match, TRBD1 (6 bases). The CDR3 totals 15 residues. Trimming removed 7 bases at V and 4 bases at J, with 19 bases between. Germline V gives CDR1 MNHEY, CDR2 SVGAGI. The CDR3 nucleotides read TGTGCCAGCACCAGGGGCCCTACGATAGGCTATGGCTACACCTTC. It encodes CASTRGPTIGYGYTF.

The chain joins TRBV6-5 to TRBJ2-1; TRBD1 might be the D (5 bases). The CDR3 runs 15 residues. Germline CDR1 reads MNHEY; CDR2 reads SVGAGI. V lost 2 bases and J 8 bases, leaving 16 bases between the germline ends. The CDR3 DNA is TGTGCCAGCAGTTACGGGGCGAAGCAGGGTGATGAGCAGTTCTTC. Translation: CASSYGAKQGDEQFF.

This clone was found once. The V call is TRBV12-3 or TRBV12-4, the J call TRBJ1-2; D remains ambiguous. V lost 1 base and J lost 8, with 5 bases in between. This CDR3 is 11 amino acids long. This chain's CDR3 is CASSLGRGYTF. In DNA, the CDR3 is TGTGCCAGCAGTTTAGGGCGGGGCTACACCTTC.